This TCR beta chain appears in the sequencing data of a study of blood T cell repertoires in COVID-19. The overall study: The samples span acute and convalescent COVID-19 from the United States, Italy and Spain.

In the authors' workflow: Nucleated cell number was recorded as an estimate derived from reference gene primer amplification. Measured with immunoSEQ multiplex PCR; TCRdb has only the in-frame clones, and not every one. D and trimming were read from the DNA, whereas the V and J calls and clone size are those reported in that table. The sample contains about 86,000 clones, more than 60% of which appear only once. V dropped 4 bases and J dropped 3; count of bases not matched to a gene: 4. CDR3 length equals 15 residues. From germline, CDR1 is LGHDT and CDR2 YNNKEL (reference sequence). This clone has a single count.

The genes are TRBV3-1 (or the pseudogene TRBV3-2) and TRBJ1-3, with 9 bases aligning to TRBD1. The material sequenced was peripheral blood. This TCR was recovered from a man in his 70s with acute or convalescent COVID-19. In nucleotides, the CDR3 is TGTGCCAGCAGCCCAACAGGGGGCGATGGAAACACCATATATTTT. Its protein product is CASSPTGGDGNTIYF.